The 15 T cell receptor beta chains given below trace back to one sample, sequenced in a study of cytomegalovirus exposure and HLA in healthy donors. PCR amplification relied on 60 Vbeta primers (plus 13 Jbeta primers). Profiling relied on immunoSEQ multiplex PCR, and the TCRdb table lists in-frame clones only, not all of them. The top ten hold approximately 7% of the sample, which has about 130,000 clones, around 70% seen once. The sequenced sample consisted of PBMCs. These receptors all stem from a man aged 40-50 years in good health and CMV-seropositive.

V and J are TRBV21-1 and TRBJ2-5; TRBD2, the D gene given by the table, was not confirmed from the DNA. TRBV21-1 is termed a pseudogene. The CDR3 is 13 amino acids. The CDR3 coding sequence is TGTGCCAGCAGCACAGGGAGGGTGGAGACCCAGTACTTC. Its translation: CASSTGRVETQYF.

The chain is built from TRBV29-1 and TRBJ2-1; 8 bases line up with TRBD2. Germline loops: CDR1 SQVTM, CDR2 ANQGSEA. CDR3 size: 11 residues. In DNA, the CDR3 is TGCAGGACAGCCTTAGCGGGGGAGCAGTTCTTC. Protein: CRTALAGEQFF.

The chain employs TRBV14 and TRBJ2-1; 8 positions agree with TRBD2. Looked up from germline, CDR1 is SGHDN and CDR2 is FVKESK. The CDR3 covers 17 residues. V was pared by 1 base and J by 2 bases, with 7 bases of the junction left unmatched. CDR3 loop: CASSQATGTRPYNEQFF. The CDR3 DNA sequence: TGTGCCAGCAGCCAAGCCACCGGGACTAGGCCCTACAATGAGCAGTTCTTC.

The chain links TRBV10-3 to TRBJ2-7, with 7 bases that match TRBD1. Germline values: CDR1 ENHRY, CDR2 SYGVKD. Trimming at V came to 5 bases and at J to 7 bases, leaving 14 bases not matched to a gene. The CDR3 is 15 residues long. The CDR3 region has the DNA TGTGCCATCAGTTCTAAGGGGGCGGATTCTGTGGAGCAGTACTTC. The encoded protein is CAISSKGADSVEQYF.

The chain joins TRBV19 to TRBJ2-2; a weak D match, TRBD1 (6 bases). The CDR3 is 15 amino acids. CDR1 and CDR2 from the germline V gene are LNHDA and SQIVND (reference sequence). Trimming took off 5 bases at V and 2 bases at J, with 12 bases between the two ends. CDR3 coding DNA: TGTGCCAGTAGTTCATGGACAGATAACACCGGGGAGCTGTTTTTT. It codes for CASSSWTDNTGELFF.

This sequence joins TRBV2 and TRBJ2-3, with 9 bases matching TRBD1. Per the germline V gene, CDR1 is SNHLY and CDR2 is FYNNEI. V trimming: 6 bases; J trimming: 2 bases; junction bases outside the gene matches: 6. This CDR3 is built from 15 residues. The CDR3 spells CASRQGARNTDTQYF. DNA of the CDR3: TGTGCCAGCAGACAGGGGGCTAGGAACACAGATACGCAGTATTTT.

The rearrangement uses TRBV5-6 and TRBJ2-7, with 8 bases lining up with TRBD2. Germline V lookup: CDR1 SGHDT, CDR2 YYEEEE. This CDR3 is built from 13 residues. Losses at the gene ends were 4 bases for V and 5 bases for J; bases not matched to a gene: 5. The CDR3 here is CASSGLTSDEQYF. The CDR3 coding sequence is TGTGCCAGCAGCGGACTGACTAGCGACGAGCAGTACTTC.

The chain carries TRBV2 and TRBJ2-5; D is uncertain. V shed 10 bases and J shed 5 bases, with 20 bases lying between them. The germline CDR1 and CDR2 sequences are SNHLY and FYNNEI. The CDR3 spans 14 residues. The CDR3 loop reads CATALVASLETQYF. The CDR3, as DNA: TGTGCCACCGCTCTGGTGGCTTCGCTCGAGACCCAGTACTTC.

Notes on this clone: This sample also contains other DNA sequences that code for the same CDR3. This chain connects TRBV28 to TRBJ1-4; D possibly corresponds to TRBD1 (5 bases). The CDR3 totals 14 residues. Germline values: CDR1 MDHEN, CDR2 SYDVKM. Trimming cost V 2 bases and J 4 bases, with 8 bases left between them. CDR3 loop: CASSLGGINEKLFF. CDR3 DNA sequence: TGTGCCAGCAGTTTAGGGGGGATTAATGAAAAACTGTTTTTT.

The chain recombines TRBV27 with TRBJ2-1; D remains ambiguous. CDR1 is MNHEY and CDR2 is SMNVEV in the germline V gene (reference sequence). V shed 6 bases and J shed 8 bases, with 14 bases lying between them. The CDR3 runs 13 residues. CDR3: CASSTFEDDEQFF. Here the CDR3 DNA reads TGTGCCAGCAGCACCTTCGAGGATGATGAGCAGTTCTTC.

This clone was observed a single time. The genes are TRBV7-9 and TRBJ2-7, with D possibly being TRBD1 (5 bases). From germline, CDR1 is SEHNR and CDR2 FQNEAQ (reference sequence). V was cut by 5 bases and J by 0 bases, with 8 bases left in between. The CDR3 is 13 residues long. CDR3 amino acids: CASSTTDSYEQYF. CDR3 sequence (DNA): TGTGCCAGCAGCACGACAGACTCCTACGAGCAGTACTTC.

The genes are TRBV5-1 and TRBJ2-7; D remains unclear. The CDR3 is made up of 16 amino acids. From germline, CDR1 is SGHRS and CDR2 YFSETQ. The germline V and J ends were trimmed by 0 bases and 6 bases, with 19 bases remaining between them. DNA for the CDR3: TGCGCCAGCAGCTTGGTAGCCGGGTCCTTTCCCCGCGAGCAGTACTTC. It translates to CASSLVAGSFPREQYF.

This clone appeared a few times. V and J are TRBV19 and TRBJ2-6; 11 bases line up with TRBD2. The trim removed 5 bases at V and 0 bases at J, leaving 3 bases unmatched. This CDR3 has 17 residues. Germline V gene lookup returns CDR1 LNHDA and CDR2 SQIVND (reference sequence). Here the CDR3 DNA reads TGTGCCAGTAGTGATAGCGGGAGGGCCTCTGGGGCCAACGTCCTGACTTTC. Translating gives CASSDSGRASGANVLTF. The entire variable domain, with the rest obtained from reference TRBV19 and TRBJ2-6, is as follows: DGGITQSPKYLFRKEGQNVTLSCEQNLNHDAMYWYRQDPGQGLRLIYYSQIVNDFQKGDIAEGYSVSREKKESFPLTVTSAQKNPTAFYLCASSDSGRASGANVLTFGAGSRLTVL.

V gene TRBV7-6 combines with J gene TRBJ2-3; D unresolved. The CDR3 spans 12 residues. Per the germline V gene, CDR1 is SGHVS and CDR2 is FNYEAQ. Trimming pared 5 bases from V and 5 bases from J, leaving 8 bases between. CDR3 amino acids: CASSPAVDTQYF. The CDR3 nucleotides are TGTGCCAGCAGCCCGGCGGTAGATACGCAGTATTTT.

The chain uses TRBV18 and TRBJ1-1; maybe TRBD1 (5 bases). V was trimmed by 1 base and J by 3 bases, leaving 9 bases between them. CDR3 length: 14 residues. The germline V gene has CDR1 KGHSH and CDR2 LQKENI. CDR3: CASSPLDTDTEAFF. CDR3 coding DNA: TGTGCCAGCTCACCACTGGACACGGACACTGAAGCTTTCTTT. Full variable domain (missing parts from reference TRBV18 and TRBJ1-1): NAGVMQNPRHLVRRRGQEARLRCSPMKGHSHVYWYRQLPEEGLKFMVYLQKENIIDESGMPKERFSAEFPKEGPSILRIQQVVRGDSAAYFCASSPLDTDTEAFFGQGTRLTVV.